This T cell receptor beta chain is from a study of shared clonotypes between healthy human individuals. Across the study: CD4 naive cells filled three plates per donor, CD4 memory three, CD8 naive two and CD8 memory one. General study findings and limits: Only blood was sampled; tissue repertoires likely differ.

Sequencing used immunoSEQ multiplex PCR; TCRdb keeps in-frame clones, though not all of them. The top ten clones hold approximately 0.4% of a sample with 2.3 million or so clones, more than 80% of them seen once. This clone appeared once. Its matching antigen is unknown. This receptor was taken from a man younger than 35 in good health. Some clones in this sample may be carry-over from other donors' samples. The sequenced sample consisted of naive CD4+ T cells from PBMCs. Sample subset: CD45RA+ positively selected.

In DNA, the CDR3 is TGTGCCAGCAGCTTAGTCGGGTCCCTAGGTGGCTACACCTTC. Amino acid sequence: CASSLVGSLGGYTF. This chain joins TRBV7-9 and TRBJ1-2; no clear D gene. Trimming shortened V by 1 base and J by 7 bases, and 13 bases separated the two germline ends. In germline, CDR1 is SEHNR, CDR2 FQNEAQ (reference sequence). The CDR3 is made up of 14 amino acids.